These T cell receptor beta chains were read from a single sample in a study of Ad26.COV2.S vaccination and SARS-CoV-2 variants. This table comes from immunoSEQ multiplex PCR, and its TCRdb copy is limited to in-frame clones, with some not included. This repertoire shows roughly 680,000 clones, approximately 88% found once; its top ten account for approximately 1.5%. The sequences come from peripheral blood, collected in a trial of Ad26.COV2.S vaccine versus placebo. The receptors were gathered from a person aged 18-65 years who received the Ad26.COV2.S COVID-19 vaccine or a placebo. The CDR3 runs from the conserved cysteine through the conserved F or W. The D gene is left open where the match is weak. Clone size appears in some rows only: once, few, many, or a class for an expanded clone.

v_gene: TRBV5-6; d_gene: -; abundance: -; j_gene: TRBJ2-3; CDR3aa: CASSLDGTNRFTDTQYF; CDR3nt: TGTGCCAGCAGCTTGGATGGTACTAACCGCTTCACAGATACGCAGTATTTT
v_gene: TRBV5-1; d_gene: TRBD1; abundance: -; j_gene: TRBJ1-2; CDR3aa: CASGQEYYGYTF; CDR3nt: TGCGCCAGCGGACAGGAATACTATGGCTACACCTTC
v_gene: TRBV11-2; d_gene: -; abundance: -; j_gene: TRBJ2-7; CDR3aa: CASTGGSYEQYF; CDR3nt: TGTGCCAGCACTGGGGGCTCCTACGAGCAGTACTTC
v_gene: TRBV18; d_gene: TRBD1; abundance: -; j_gene: TRBJ1-2; CDR3aa: CASSQTRGDGYTF; CDR3nt: TGTGCCAGCTCACAGACCAGGGGGGACGGCTACACCTTC
v_gene: TRBV18; d_gene: TRBD1; abundance: -; j_gene: TRBJ2-7; CDR3aa: CASSPTTGSTYEQYF; CDR3nt: TGTGCCAGCTCACCTACGACAGGGTCAACCTACGAGCAGTACTTC
v_gene: TRBV18; d_gene: -; abundance: -; j_gene: TRBJ1-1; CDR3aa: CASSPPAGNTEAFF; CDR3nt: TGTGCCAGCTCACCACCCGCAGGTAACACTGAAGCTTTCTTT
v_gene: TRBV4-1; d_gene: -; abundance: few; j_gene: TRBJ1-2; CDR3aa: CASSQDRREAYGYTF; CDR3nt: TGCGCCAGCAGCCAAGATCGGAGGGAGGCCTATGGCTACACCTTC
v_gene: TRBV27; d_gene: TRBD2; abundance: few; j_gene: TRBJ2-3; CDR3aa: CASSGLAAGTDTQYF; CDR3nt: TGTGCCAGCAGTGGACTAGCGGCAGGGACAGATACGCAGTATTTT
v_gene: TRBV6-6; d_gene: -; abundance: -; j_gene: TRBJ1-1; CDR3aa: CASIRPIGTEAFF; CDR3nt: TGTGCCAGCATCAGGCCTATCGGCACTGAAGCTTTCTTT
v_gene: TRBV27; d_gene: -; abundance: -; j_gene: TRBJ2-1; CDR3aa: CASAPSSYNEQFF; CDR3nt: TGTGCCAGCGCCCCGAGCTCCTACAATGAGCAGTTCTTC
v_gene: TRBV7-2; d_gene: -; abundance: -; j_gene: TRBJ2-7; CDR3aa: CASSSASGHYEQYF; CDR3nt: TGTGCCAGCAGCTCCGCCAGCGGGCACTACGAGCAGTACTTC
v_gene: TRBV5-1; d_gene: -; abundance: -; j_gene: TRBJ2-3; CDR3aa: CASSLGQSTDTQYF; CDR3nt: TGCGCCAGCAGCTTGGGACAGAGCACAGATACGCAGTATTTT
v_gene: TRBV7-2; d_gene: -; abundance: few; j_gene: TRBJ2-7; CDR3aa: CASSLAEGGYEQYF; CDR3nt: TGTGCCAGCAGCTTAGCGGAGGGTGGCTACGAGCAGTACTTC
v_gene: TRBV7-3; d_gene: -; abundance: few; j_gene: TRBJ1-3; CDR3aa: CASGVRGNTIYF; CDR3nt: TGTGCCAGCGGGGTCCGGGGGAACACCATATATTTT
v_gene: TRBV7-3; d_gene: TRBD2; abundance: -; j_gene: TRBJ2-3; CDR3aa: CASSLLQRGADTQYF; CDR3nt: TGTGCCAGCAGCTTATTACAGCGGGGGGCAGATACGCAGTATTTT
v_gene: TRBV9; d_gene: -; abundance: -; j_gene: TRBJ1-1; CDR3aa: CASSVVGAGNTEAFF; CDR3nt: TGTGCCAGCAGCGTAGTTGGGGCAGGGAACACTGAAGCTTTCTTT
v_gene: TRBV7-2; d_gene: -; abundance: -; j_gene: TRBJ1-5; CDR3aa: CASSSRENQPQHF; CDR3nt: TGTGCCAGCAGCTCCAGGGAAAATCAGCCCCAGCATTTT
v_gene: TRBV6-5; d_gene: -; abundance: -; j_gene: TRBJ2-7; CDR3aa: CASSLGLYEQYF; CDR3nt: TGTGCCAGCAGTCTGGGACTTTACGAGCAGTACTTC
v_gene: TRBV18; d_gene: TRBD2; abundance: -; j_gene: TRBJ2-2; CDR3aa: CASSPPLLAGGPGELFF; CDR3nt: TGTGCCAGCTCACCACCGCTCCTAGCGGGGGGCCCCGGGGAGCTGTTTTTT
v_gene: TRBV27; d_gene: -; abundance: -; j_gene: TRBJ2-7; CDR3aa: CASSSRREQYF; CDR3nt: TGTGCCAGCAGTTCCCGGCGTGAGCAGTACTTC
v_gene: TRBV18; d_gene: TRBD1; abundance: -; j_gene: TRBJ1-5; CDR3aa: CASSPGTGGSDQPQHF; CDR3nt: TGTGCCAGCTCACCAGGGACAGGGGGCTCGGATCAGCCCCAGCATTTT
v_gene: TRBV6-5; d_gene: -; abundance: -; j_gene: TRBJ1-6; CDR3aa: CASSYSPLNSPLHF; CDR3nt: TGTGCCAGCAGTTACTCTCCCCTAAATTCACCCCTCCACTTT
v_gene: TRBV6-2/TRBV6-3; d_gene: TRBD2; abundance: -; j_gene: TRBJ2-3; CDR3aa: CASSYIAGVSDTQYF; CDR3nt: TGTGCCAGCAGTTACATAGCGGGGGTTAGCGATACGCAGTATTTT
v_gene: TRBV30; d_gene: -; abundance: -; j_gene: TRBJ1-1; CDR3aa: CAWSVREATEAFF; CDR3nt: TGTGCCTGGAGTGTAAGGGAGGCAACTGAAGCTTTCTTT
v_gene: TRBV6-6; d_gene: -; abundance: -; j_gene: TRBJ1-5; CDR3aa: CASKTPGGEQPQHF; CDR3nt: TGTGCCAGCAAAACCCCCGGGGGCGAGCAGCCCCAGCATTTT
v_gene: TRBV19; d_gene: TRBD1; abundance: -; j_gene: TRBJ1-5; CDR3aa: CASSRWGQGGGQPQHF; CDR3nt: TGTGCCAGTAGTAGGTGGGGACAGGGGGGCGGTCAGCCCCAGCATTTT
v_gene: TRBV2; d_gene: TRBD1; abundance: -; j_gene: TRBJ1-1; CDR3aa: CASSTGGLVTEAFF; CDR3nt: TGTGCCAGCAGTACAGGGGGCTTGGTCACTGAAGCTTTCTTT